The 22 T cell receptor beta chains listed next were all sequenced from one sample in a study of monozygotic twins with cystic fibrosis. TCRdb's table, derived via immunoSEQ multiplex PCR, lists solely in-frame clones and lacks some. This table holds tens of thousands of clones, roughly 97% found once. Sequencing input: blood. Receptors originate from a girl aged 2-10 years with cystic fibrosis.

This chain joins TRBV29-1 and TRBJ1-1; 10 nucleotides agree with TRBD1. The CDR3 spans 16 residues. Looked up from germline, CDR1 is SQVTM and CDR2 is ANQGSEA. V shed 4 bases and J 0 bases; nucleotides not matched to a gene: 8. CDR3 bases: TGCAGCGTTGTGATCCGGGACAGGGGCTTGAACACTGAAGCTTTCTTT. Protein: CSVVIRDRGLNTEAFF.

The chain recombines TRBV30 with TRBJ1-2; the D gene is possibly TRBD1 (5 bases). CDR1 and CDR2 from the germline V gene are GTSNPN and SVGIG (reference sequence). The V and J ends lost 3 bases and 11 bases respectively, with 16 bases between them. CDR3 size: 12 residues. In nucleotides, the CDR3 is TGTGCCTGGAGGGAACAGGCCTTACGATACACCTTC. It is translated as CAWREQALRYTF.

The CDR3 sequence: CASSILRGPRFSGANVLTF. CDR3 in DNA: TGTGCCAGCAGTATCTTAAGGGGGCCCCGGTTTTCTGGGGCCAACGTCCTGACTTTC. The gene calls are TRBV5-7 and TRBJ2-6; 7 bases are shared with TRBD1. TRBV5-7 carries the ORF label, with uncertain function. There are 19 residues in the CDR3. With V trimmed by 5 bases and J by 1 base, 15 bases remained unmatched.

CDR3 amino acids: CASRGSATSYEQYF. CDR3 DNA: TGCGCCAGCAGGGGAAGCGCAACTTCCTACGAGCAGTACTTC. This chain links TRBV5-1 with TRBJ2-7; D gene unclear. The ends were cut back, 5 bases at V and 1 base at J, with 13 bases in the middle. Looked up from germline, CDR1 is SGHRS and CDR2 is YFSETQ. The CDR3 runs 14 residues. Full variable domain (outside the CDR3, taken from reference TRBV5-1 and TRBJ2-7): KAGVTQTPRYLIKTRGQQVTLSCSPISGHRSVSWYQQTPGQGLQFLFEYFSETQRNKGNFPGRFSGRQFSNSRSEMNVSTLELGDSALYLCASRGSATSYEQYFGPGTRLTVT.

V and J are TRBV9 and TRBJ2-1; 8 nucleotides align to TRBD2. The germline V gene encodes CDR1 SGDLS and CDR2 YYNGEE. This CDR3 has 16 amino acids. V lost 3 bases and J lost 3; bases outside the gene matches: 8. CDR3 in amino acids: CASSGGSSGYYNEQFF. For the CDR3, the DNA is TGTGCCAGCAGCGGAGGATCTAGCGGGTACTACAATGAGCAGTTCTTC.

The chain combines TRBV7-2 with TRBJ2-7, with a weak D call TRBD1 (5 bases). Germline V CDR1 and CDR2: SGHTA, FQGNSA. V dropped 3 bases and J dropped 3 bases, with 21 bases sitting between them. There are 17 residues in the CDR3. The CDR3 sequence: CASSFGAKGLVRYEQYF. CDR3 bases: TGTGCCAGCAGCTTTGGGGCAAAGGGGCTAGTCCGCTACGAGCAGTACTTC.

The chain carries TRBV15 and TRBJ2-7; TRBD2 aligns across 7 bases. The CDR3 extends over 16 amino acids. From germline, CDR1 is LNHNV and CDR2 YYDKDF (reference sequence). V lost 4 bases, J lost 4 bases, and 13 bases stayed unmatched. The CDR3 coding sequence is TGTGCCACCAGCACACCCCTAGCGGCCCCTCCTTACGAGCAGTACTTC. Its protein product is CATSTPLAAPPYEQYF. The entire variable domain, with the rest obtained from reference TRBV15 and TRBJ2-7, is as follows: DAMVIQNPRYQVTQFGKPVTLSCSQTLNHNVMYWYQQKSSQAPKLLFHYYDKDFNNEADTPDNFQSRRPNTSFCFLDIRSPGLGDTAMYLCATSTPLAAPPYEQYFGPGTRLTVT.

V and J are TRBV7-8 and TRBJ1-4; D unclear. From germline, CDR1 is SGHVS and CDR2 FQNEAQ. Trimming pared 5 bases from V and 3 bases from J, leaving 13 bases between. This CDR3 has 15 residues. This CDR3 is CASSPKTRSNEKLFF. DNA of the CDR3: TGTGCCAGCAGCCCAAAGACCAGGTCTAATGAAAAACTGTTTTTT.

This chain uses TRBV4-2 with TRBJ1-1, with D possibly being TRBD1 (6 bases). From germline, CDR1 is LGHNA and CDR2 YNFKEQ. V was shortened by 2 bases and J by 1 base, with 11 bases between the two germline ends. This CDR3 contains 15 residues. Written as DNA, the CDR3 is TGTGCCAGCAGCCAAATACAGGGAGAGAACACTGAAGCTTTCTTT. Its protein product is CASSQIQGENTEAFF.

The chain carries TRBV7-2 and TRBJ2-7; 7 bases are a match to TRBD1. CDR3 size: 14 residues. Germline loops: CDR1 SGHTA, CDR2 FQGNSA. V lost 2 bases to trimming and J lost 2 bases; unmatched junction nucleotides: 3. For the CDR3, the DNA is TGTGCCAGCAGCTTAAACAGGGGAGCCTACGAGCAGTACTTC. Its translation is CASSLNRGAYEQYF.

V usage is TRBV11-2 and J usage is TRBJ2-6; no clear D gene. The CDR3 runs to 15 residues. CDR1 and CDR2 from the germline V gene are SGHAT and FQNNGV. With 1 base removed from V and 0 bases from J, the gap between germline ends came to 4 bases. CDR3 nucleotides: TGTGCCAGCAGCTTAGCGGGCTCTGGGGCCAACGTCCTGACTTTC. It yields the protein CASSLAGSGANVLTF. The full variable domain, with the rest looked up from reference TRBV11-2 and TRBJ2-6, is EAGVAQSPRYKIIEKRQSVAFWCNPISGHATLYWYQQILGQGPKLLIQFQNNGVVDDSQLPKDRFSAERLKGVDSTLKIQPAKLEDSAVYLCASSLAGSGANVLTFGAGSRLTVL.

This rearrangement joins TRBV19 to TRBJ2-6; D ambiguous. V lost 5 bases, J lost 0 bases, and 11 bases lay in between. The CDR3 contains 16 residues. Germline CDR1 is LNHDA and CDR2 is SQIVND (reference sequence). This chain's CDR3 is CASSLYGHSGANVLTF. The DNA of the CDR3 is TGTGCCAGTAGTCTATATGGTCACTCTGGGGCCAACGTCCTGACTTTC. Variable domain in full (rest from reference TRBV19 and TRBJ2-6): DGGITQSPKYLFRKEGQNVTLSCEQNLNHDAMYWYRQDPGQGLRLIYYSQIVNDFQKGDIAEGYSVSREKKESFPLTVTSAQKNPTAFYLCASSLYGHSGANVLTFGAGSRLTVL.

The chain recombines TRBV28 with TRBJ2-7, with D unresolved. The CDR3 contains 14 residues. V was clipped by 1 base and J by 3 bases, with 10 bases between them. Germline V gives CDR1 MDHEN, CDR2 SYDVKM. In DNA, the CDR3 is TGTGCCAGCAGTTTATCCCCCGGCGGCTACGAGCAGTACTTC. Encoded protein: CASSLSPGGYEQYF.

This chain connects TRBV11-1 to TRBJ1-1; 10 nucleotides line up with TRBD1. V lost 1 base, J lost 2 bases, and 1 base stayed unmatched. CDR3 size: 15 residues. The germline CDR1 and CDR2 sequences are SGHAT and FQDESV (reference sequence). CDR3 bases: TGTGCCAGCAGCTTAGGGACAGGGGGTAACACTGAAGCTTTCTTT. This translates into CASSLGTGGNTEAFF.

The V and J genes are TRBV28 and TRBJ1-4; D not certain. The CDR3 is made up of 14 amino acids. V was shortened by 2 bases and J by 5 bases, with 9 bases between the two germline ends. Germline V CDR1 and CDR2: MDHEN, SYDVKM. Here the CDR3 reads CASSLVGRNEKLFF. In DNA, the CDR3 is TGTGCCAGCAGTTTAGTGGGGAGGAATGAAAAACTGTTTTTT.

This chain connects TRBV30 to TRBJ2-5, with 9 bases that match TRBD2. CDR1 and CDR2 from the germline V gene are GTSNPN and SVGIG (reference sequence). CDR3 size: 18 residues. Trimming took 1 base from V and 5 from J; bases not matched to a gene: 17. The CDR3 sequence is CAWSAIQWAGGPRETQYF. The CDR3, as DNA: TGTGCCTGGAGTGCGATTCAATGGGCGGGAGGGCCAAGGGAGACCCAGTACTTC.

The V gene is TRBV5-1, the J gene TRBJ2-1; 8 bases agree with TRBD2. CDR1 SGHRS and CDR2 YFSETQ come from the germline V gene. The length of the CDR3 is 16 residues. With 1 base clipped from V and 2 bases from J, the junction kept 5 bases outside the gene matches. The CDR3, as DNA: TGCGCCAGCAGCTTGTTAAGCGGGAGCGCCTACAATGAGCAGTTCTTC. It encodes CASSLLSGSAYNEQFF.

The chain recombines TRBV18 with TRBJ2-7, with D possibly being TRBD2 (7 bases). Trimming removed 3 bases from V and 4 bases from J, with 16 bases in between. Germline-derived CDR1 and CDR2 are KGHSH and LQKENI. The CDR3 consists of 15 residues. The CDR3 sequence: CASSPGRGAGYEQYF. In DNA form, the CDR3 reads TGTGCCAGCTCACCCGGCCGGGGGGCAGGATACGAGCAGTACTTC.

The chain is built from TRBV7-8 and TRBJ1-5, with 9 nucleotides matching TRBD1. In germline, CDR1 is SGHVS, CDR2 FQNEAQ. The trim removed 5 bases at V and 6 bases at J, leaving 8 bases unmatched. This CDR3 region has 15 residues. CDR3 in amino acids: CASSPTTGGFQPQHF. The CDR3 DNA sequence: TGTGCCAGCAGCCCCACTACAGGGGGCTTTCAGCCCCAGCATTTT.

CDR3 sequence (DNA): TGCGCCAGCAGCCAAGAGGGGGGGTACCCGAACAATGAGCAGTTCTTC. Its protein product is CASSQEGGYPNNEQFF. The chain uses TRBV4-3 and TRBJ2-1; 7 nucleotides agree with TRBD2. The CDR3 has 16 amino acids. In germline, CDR1 is LGHNA, CDR2 YSLEER. The J segment lost 5 bases and the V segment lost 0 bases, leaving 7 bases of the junction unmatched.

This rearrangement joins TRBV5-1 to TRBJ2-1; D not certain. CDR1 and CDR2 (germline): SGHRS, YFSETQ. The CDR3 totals 13 residues. V shed 0 bases and J shed 5 bases, with 6 bases lying between them. The CDR3 bases are TGCGCCAGCAGCTTGGGTATTAACAATGAGCAGTTCTTC. This codes for CASSLGINNEQFF.

The gene calls are TRBV10-1 and TRBJ2-7; 8 bases fit TRBD1. This CDR3 comprises 15 residues. CDR1 is WNHNN, CDR2 SYGVQD, per germline (reference sequence). V shed 8 bases and J 2 bases; nucleotides not matched to a gene: 11. As DNA, the CDR3 is TGCGCCAGCGGTTGGGGGACAGGCCTTACCTACGAGCAGTACTTC. This encodes CASGWGTGLTYEQYF.